This T cell receptor beta chain was found in a study of T cell responses to AZD1222 COVID-19 vaccine. Findings of the study overall: Spike-wide vaccine-associated CD4 TCRs dominated at 160-218 and 743-854.

Repertoires were generated with immunoSEQ multiplex PCR, while TCRdb's copy carries only in-frame clones and drops some. The sample consists of approximately 100,000 clones, roughly 84% of them appearing once. On this clone: Its antigen remains unidentified.

Per germline, CDR1 MDHEN and CDR2 SYDVKM. Unmatched junction bases numbered 7, after V lost 5 bases and J lost 8 bases. The CDR3 totals 15 residues. The source of this sequence is an adult in good health. Sequencing was performed on peripheral blood, taken on day 0 of AZD1222 vaccination. The chain joins TRBV28 to TRBJ1-4; 11 bases map to TRBD1. In nucleotides, the CDR3 is TGTGCCAGCAGTACGTACCGGGACAGGGGGGAAAAACTGTTTTTT. It codes for CASSTYRDRGEKLFF.